Following are 10 T cell receptor beta chains from one sample sequenced in a study of regulatory T cells in long-lasting Graves disease. According to the study, TCR beta libraries were built with iRepertoire HTBI primers and CDR3-region Arm-PCR. TCRdb fed the multiplex PCR reads into MiXCR, producing one record per CDR3 protein. The sample holds hundreds of thousands of distinct CDR3 sequences; 18% are singletons and the top ten take roughly 40%. Time point described: newly diagnosed GD, antithyroid drugs for less than 3 months. Following extraction of RNA from PBMCs, that RNA was used to make the TCR library. Sequenced material: peripheral blood mononuclear cells (PBMCs), taken at new diagnosis, from a patient treated with antithyroid drugs. Receptors were obtained from a female donor with Graves disease.

This clonotype was picked up many times. This chain links TRBV6-1 with TRBJ1-4; TRBD1 might be the D (5 bases). This CDR3 has 17 amino acids. Germline lookup yields CDR1 MNHNS and CDR2 SASEGT. V shed 8 bases and J shed 9 bases, with 28 bases lying between them. The CDR3 sequence: CASGQVGSRPGTKKLFF. The CDR3 coding sequence is TGTGCCAGCGGACAAGTGGGCTCCCGACCCGGCACAAAAAAACTGTTTTTT.

This clonotype was recorded at least ten times. The V call is TRBV15, the J call TRBJ2-5, with a weak D call TRBD2 (7 bases). The V end was cut by 1 base, the J end by 2 bases, with 14 bases between. Germline values: CDR1 LNHNV, CDR2 YYDKDF (reference sequence). CDR3 length equals 16 residues. This chain's CDR3 is CATSRVGGASQETQYF. CDR3 in DNA: TGTGCCACCAGCAGAGTAGGGGGGGCCTCACAAGAGACCCAGTACTTC. Looking up the rest from reference TRBV15 and TRBJ2-5 gives the full variable domain: DAMVIQNPRYQVTQFGKPVTLSCSQTLNHNVMYWYQQKSSQAPKLLFHYYDKDFNNEADTPDNFQSRRPNTSFCFLDIRSPGLGDTAMYLCATSRVGGASQETQYFGPGTRLLVL.

This clonotype was counted a few times. The rearrangement uses TRBV4-1 and TRBJ2-3; 10 bases fit TRBD2. The germline V gene has CDR1 MGHRA and CDR2 YSYEKL. The V segment lost 1 base and the J segment 4 bases; nucleotides outside the gene matches: 5. The CDR3 spans 16 residues. CDR3 bases: TGCGCCAGCAGCCAAGTGGCTAGCGGGAGTGCAGATACGCAGTATTTT. This translates into CASSQVASGSADTQYF.

Ten or more counts support this clonotype. This chain joins TRBV7-9 and TRBJ2-5; a possible D gene is TRBD2 (6 bases). CDR3 length: 16 residues. With 2 bases removed from V and 2 bases from J, the gap between germline ends came to 15 bases. CDR1 and CDR2 (germline): SEHNR, FQNEAQ (reference sequence). This chain's CDR3 is CASSLRKLRGQETQYF. CDR3 sequence (DNA): TGTGCCAGCAGCTTAAGGAAACTCCGGGGGCAAGAGACCCAGTACTTC.

This clonotype showed up just a few times. The chain is built from TRBV20-1 and TRBJ1-6; 7 positions agree with TRBD1. The CDR3 is 15 residues long. From germline, CDR1 is DFQATT and CDR2 SNEGSKA (reference sequence). Trimming took 0 bases from V and 4 from J; bases not matched to a gene: 3. This CDR3 is CSARETGPYNSPLHF. The CDR3 bases are TGCAGTGCTAGAGAGACAGGGCCTTATAATTCACCCCTCCACTTT.

In its sample, this clonotype was seen many times. The rearrangement uses TRBV27 and TRBJ1-2, with D perhaps TRBD1 (5 bases). CDR1 is MNHEY, CDR2 SMNVEV, per germline (reference sequence). The CDR3 runs to 14 residues. The V gene lost 5 bases and the J gene lost 4 bases, with 14 bases spanning the gap. The DNA for the CDR3 is TGTGCCAGCAGTCCGGAGGGGAAGGGCTATGGCTACACCTTC. It codes for CASSPEGKGYGYTF.

On this clonotype itself: Being one base from a much bigger clone, this may be a read error. The CDR3 coding sequence is TGTGCCAGCAGCTCCTGGGGGGCCGTGGGGACAGTCCTTGAGCAGTACTTC. Its translation is CASSSWGAVGTVLEQYF. The V call is TRBV7-2, the J call TRBJ2-7, with D perhaps matching TRBD1 (7 bases). Germline CDR1 is SGHTA and CDR2 is FQGNSA. CDR3 length: 17 amino acids. V lost 4 bases and J lost 7, with 26 bases in between. The full variable domain, in which reference TRBV7-2 and TRBJ2-7 provide the parts outside the CDR3, is GAGVSQSPSNKVTEKGKDVELRCDPISGHTALYWYRQSLGQGLEFLIYFQGNSAPDKSGLPSDRFSAERTGGSVSTLTIQRTQQEDSAVYLCASSSWGAVGTVLEQYFGPGTRLTVT.

In this sample, this clonotype turned up many times. The J gene is TRBJ2-2, the V gene TRBV12-3 or TRBV12-4; D is ambiguous. Trimming pared 6 bases from V and 3 bases from J, leaving 11 bases between. The CDR3 is 14 amino acids. CDR3 coding DNA: TGTGCCAGCAGCCCCACTGGGGACACCGGGGAGCTGTTTTTT. This codes for CASSPTGDTGELFF.

In this sample, this clonotype turned up many times. J is TRBJ2-3 and V is TRBV20-1, with 7 positions matching TRBD2. Germline assignment: CDR1 DFQATT and CDR2 SNEGSKA (reference sequence). V trimming: 1 base; J trimming: 0 bases; junction bases outside the gene matches: 4. This CDR3 is built from 15 residues. The CDR3 loop is CSARVYSGSTDTQYF. Here the CDR3 DNA reads TGCAGTGCTAGAGTTTATAGCGGGAGCACAGATACGCAGTATTTT.

This clonotype has only a few counts. This chain connects TRBV24-1 to TRBJ1-4; D call uncertain. Germline lookup yields CDR1 KGHDR and CDR2 SFDVKD. The CDR3 runs 13 residues. V was pared by 4 bases and J by 7 bases, with 9 bases between. Written as DNA, the CDR3 is TGTGCCACCAGTGAGTCAACCACTGAAAAACTGTTTTTT. Translation: CATSESTTEKLFF.